This TCR beta chain came from a study of blood T cells in healthy people across ages. It was with a sample-barcoded 5' primer and a J-beta primer mix that a second PCR of roughly 7 to 11 cycles was run. TCRdb independently ran MiXCR on the 5' RACE reads; one entry per CDR3 protein. The sample comprises roughly 800,000 distinct CDR3 sequences, about three fifths of which are singletons, and approximately 23% rests with the top ten. Germline lookup yields CDR1 MNHEY and CDR2 SMNVEV (reference sequence). Trimming shortened V by 6 bases and J by 6 bases, and 20 bases separated the two germline ends. The CDR3 covers 15 residues.

The specimen sequenced was blood. The chain joins TRBV27 to TRBJ1-2, with D possibly matching TRBD1 (6 bases). This clonotype originated in a man younger than 45 in good health. The CDR3: CASSPHSVQGDGYTF. Here the CDR3 DNA reads TGTGCCAGCAGCCCTCATTCCGTACAGGGAGATGGCTACACCTTC.